This T cell receptor (beta chain) was recovered during a study of early T cells in non-severe SARS-CoV-2 infection. The CDR3 is 14 amino acids. Germline CDR1 SGDLS, CDR2 YYNGEE. V dropped 5 bases and J dropped 10 bases, with 21 bases sitting between them. TCRdb re-analysed the 5' RACE reads in MiXCR, keeping a single row per CDR3 protein. The table records about 80,000 distinct CDR3 sequences, about 12% of them present only once. This clonotype was sampled from an adult who was a healthcare worker with PCR-confirmed SARS-CoV-2 infection or an uninfected control (not recorded which). The specimen sequenced was whole blood. This chain links TRBV9 with TRBJ1-2; D uncertain. This CDR3 reads CASSRVPVRADYTF. The DNA for the CDR3 is TGTGCCAGCAGTCGAGTACCCGTTCGGGCGGACTACACCTTC.